Below are 5 T cell receptor beta chains sequenced from a single sample in a study of glioma-infiltrating T cells after dendritic cell vaccination. Libraries were prepared by immunoSEQ multiplex PCR; TCRdb keeps only in-frame clonotypes and omits some of them. Found here are around 72,000 clones, under 90% of them singletons; the top ten hold 7.9%. This specimen consisted of blood, obtained before dendritic cell vaccination. The receptors originated from a human donor with glioblastoma.

The chain joins TRBV5-6 to TRBJ1-2, with TRBD1 identical over 8 bases. CDR3 length equals 15 residues. Germline V gene data show CDR1 as SGHDT and CDR2 as YYEEEE. V was clipped by 0 bases and J by 8 bases; unmatched bases: 9. CDR3 DNA: TGTGCCAGCAGCTTGGCGTGGACAGGGAGCTCAGGCTACACCTTC. Its translation is CASSLAWTGSSGYTF. The full variable domain, rest sourced from reference TRBV5-6 and TRBJ1-2, is DAGVTQSPTHLIKTRGQQVTLRCSPKSGHDTVSWYQQALGQGPQFIFQYYEEEERQRGNFPDRFSGHQFPNYSSELNVNALLLGDSALYLCASSLAWTGSSGYTFGSGTRLTVV.

This clone was seen ten or more times. The chain uses TRBV4-2 and TRBJ2-3; tentative D call: TRBD2 (5 bases). CDR1 is LGHNA and CDR2 is YNFKEQ in the germline V gene. V lost 0 bases and J lost 0, with 7 bases in between. The CDR3 length is 15 residues. CDR3 loop: CASSQERVSTDTQYF. CDR3 DNA sequence: TGTGCCAGCAGCCAAGAGCGGGTAAGCACAGATACGCAGTATTTT.

The chain is built from TRBV6-5 and TRBJ1-5; D possibly corresponds to TRBD1 (6 bases). The germline V gene has CDR1 MNHEY and CDR2 SVGAGI. The length of the CDR3 is 15 residues. V gave up 6 bases and J gave up 2 bases, with 14 bases separating them. This CDR3 reads CASRPGTLGNQPQHF. The CDR3 bases are TGTGCCAGCAGGCCCGGGACATTGGGCAATCAGCCCCAGCATTTT.

The chain combines TRBV7-2 with TRBJ1-1; the match to TRBD1 covers 9 bases. CDR1 is SGHTA, CDR2 FQGNSA, per germline. V dropped 5 bases and J dropped 10; count of bases not matched to a gene: 5. This CDR3 contains 12 residues. CDR3 DNA: TGTGCCAGCAGCGCCGGACAGGGGAGAGCTTTCTTT. Encoded protein: CASSAGQGRAFF.

The chain combines TRBV2 with TRBJ2-3; D is undetermined. Germline assignment: CDR1 SNHLY and CDR2 FYNNEI. There are 11 residues in the CDR3. Trimming stripped 7 bases from V and 7 bases from J, with 9 bases between. The CDR3 loop reads CASTTSHTQYF. The CDR3 DNA reads as TGTGCCAGCACAACCAGTCATACGCAGTATTTT.